This T cell receptor (beta chain) was sequenced during a study of blood T cell repertoires in COVID-19. Study in general: In each case, the material was cDNA or gDNA derived from T cells, B-cell-depleted T cells, or PBMCs.

As originally analysed: How many nucleated cells were present was estimated from reference gene primer amplification. The repertoire was sequenced with immunoSEQ multiplex PCR; TCRdb's copy has only in-frame clones and lacks some. The V and J calls and the clone size are those of that table, but D and trimming were determined from the DNA. Among approximately 170,000 clones listed, 65% to 90% were seen once. The sequenced sample consisted of peripheral blood. The sequence was obtained from a man over 45 with active or convalescent COVID-19.

The DNA of the CDR3 is TGTGCCAGAGGGCCCACAGGGGGCGGTTACAATGAGCAGTTCTTC. Protein: CARGPTGGGYNEQFF. The chain is built from TRBV6-5 and TRBJ2-1, with 9 nucleotides matching TRBD1. The CDR3 is made up of 15 amino acids. The V segment lost 9 bases and the J segment 4 bases; nucleotides outside the gene matches: 10. Germline values: CDR1 MNHEY, CDR2 SVGAGI.